The 2 T cell receptor beta chains in this list originate from one sample, sequenced in a study of T cells after yellow fever vaccination. TCRdb ran MiXCR on the 5' RACE reads and lists one entry per CDR3 protein. The repertoire includes about 350,000 distinct CDR3 sequences, roughly 11% of them detected once, and 15% to 20% sits in the top ten. The material sequenced was PBMCs, taken on the day of the first yellow fever vaccination. The receptors originated from a man between 18 and 29 years old who received the YFV17D yellow fever vaccine.

The chain couples TRBV3-2 to TRBJ1-4; the table's D gene call, TRBD1, was not cross checked with the DNA. TRBV3-2 is classified as a pseudogene. The CDR3 extends over 15 amino acids. The CDR3 loop is CATTPGQGNNEKLFF. The CDR3 nucleotides are TGTGCCACCACGCCGGGACAGGGAAATAATGAAAAACTGTTTTTT.

A few counts support this clonotype. The rearrangement joins TRBV5-1 to TRBJ2-3; TRBD2 is a possible D gene (5 bases). Trimming took 1 base from V and 6 from J, leaving 9 bases between them. The CDR3 totals 13 residues. Germline V gene data show CDR1 as SGHRS and CDR2 as YFSETQ. CDR3 loop: CASSLWQRDTQYF. The CDR3 DNA sequence: TGCGCCAGCAGCTTGTGGCAGCGGGATACGCAGTATTTT.